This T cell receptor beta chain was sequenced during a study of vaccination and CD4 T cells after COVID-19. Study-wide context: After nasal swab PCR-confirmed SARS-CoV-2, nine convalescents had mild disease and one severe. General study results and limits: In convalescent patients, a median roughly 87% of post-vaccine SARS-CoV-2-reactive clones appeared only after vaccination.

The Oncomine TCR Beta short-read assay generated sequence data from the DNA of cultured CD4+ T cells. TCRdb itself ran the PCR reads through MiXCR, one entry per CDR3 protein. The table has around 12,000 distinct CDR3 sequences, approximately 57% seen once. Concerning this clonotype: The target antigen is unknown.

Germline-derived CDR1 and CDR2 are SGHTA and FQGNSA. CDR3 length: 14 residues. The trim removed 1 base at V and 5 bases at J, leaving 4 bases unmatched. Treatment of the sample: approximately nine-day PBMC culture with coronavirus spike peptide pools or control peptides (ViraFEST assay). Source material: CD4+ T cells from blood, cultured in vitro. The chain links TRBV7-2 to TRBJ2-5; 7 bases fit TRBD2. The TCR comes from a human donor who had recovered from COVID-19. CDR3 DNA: TGTGCCAGCAGCTTAGGTTCAGCGGGGGAGACCCAGTACTTC. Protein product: CASSLGSAGETQYF. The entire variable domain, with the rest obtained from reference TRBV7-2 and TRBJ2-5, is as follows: GAGVSQSPSNKVTEKGKDVELRCDPISGHTALYWYRQSLGQGLEFLIYFQGNSAPDKSGLPSDRFSAERTGGSVSTLTIQRTQQEDSAVYLCASSLGSAGETQYFGPGTRLLVL.